This passage covers 29 T cell receptor beta chains from one sample sequenced in a study of blood T cell repertoires in COVID-19. TCRdb's table, derived via immunoSEQ multiplex PCR, lists solely in-frame clones and lacks some. The data hold roughly 150,000 clones, with around 89% observed a single time. The sequenced sample consisted of peripheral blood. These receptors were collected from a man aged 55 to 70 with acute or convalescent COVID-19.

The genes are TRBV19 and TRBJ2-7, with TRBD1 identical over 7 bases. The CDR3 runs to 15 residues. V shed 5 bases and J 2 bases; nucleotides not matched to a gene: 9. Germline-derived CDR1 and CDR2 are LNHDA and SQIVND (reference sequence). This chain's CDR3 is CASSFYRDSAYEQYF. Written as DNA, the CDR3 is TGTGCCAGTAGTTTTTACCGGGACAGTGCCTACGAGCAGTACTTC.

This sequence joins TRBV7-9 and TRBJ1-2, with D maybe TRBD1 (5 bases). The CDR3 is 13 amino acids. V shed 3 bases and J shed 4 bases, with 9 bases lying between them. The germline V gene encodes CDR1 SEHNR and CDR2 FQNEAQ (reference sequence). CDR3 nucleotide sequence: TGTGCCAGCAGCTTCGACAGAACCTATGGCTACACCTTC. It encodes CASSFDRTYGYTF. Full variable domain (outside the CDR3, taken from reference TRBV7-9 and TRBJ1-2): DTGVSQNPRHKITKRGQNVTFRCDPISEHNRLYWYRQTLGQGPEFLTYFQNEAQLEKSRLLSDRFSAERPKGSFSTLEIQRTEQGDSAMYLCASSFDRTYGYTFGSGTRLTVV.

The chain carries TRBV4-2 and TRBJ1-1; 10 bases align to TRBD1. The CDR3 is 18 residues long. J was trimmed by 6 bases and V by 4 bases; bases with no gene match: 17. CDR1 and CDR2 from the germline V gene are LGHNA and YNFKEQ. This CDR3 reads CASSRGLRGQGISPEAFF. The DNA for the CDR3 is TGTGCCAGCAGCCGGGGTCTGCGGGGACAGGGGATTAGTCCTGAAGCTTTCTTT.

The CDR3 region has the DNA TGCGCCAGCAGCCAAGGACGAAGACAGGGATACGAGCAGTACTTC. It translates to CASSQGRRQGYEQYF. The rearrangement joins TRBV4-1 to TRBJ2-7, with 7 positions matching TRBD1. Germline V gives CDR1 MGHRA, CDR2 YSYEKL. This CDR3 is built from 15 residues. Trimming took 1 base from V and 4 from J; bases not matched to a gene: 7.

The V and J genes are TRBV19 and TRBJ1-1; 7 positions match TRBD1. The germline CDR1 and CDR2 sequences are LNHDA and SQIVND (reference sequence). The CDR3 contains 14 residues. Unmatched junction bases numbered 3, after V lost 5 bases and J lost 0 bases. In nucleotides, the CDR3 is TGTGCCAGTAGTGCGGGACAGCTGAACACTGAAGCTTTCTTT. Amino acids: CASSAGQLNTEAFF.

The gene calls are TRBV5-4 and TRBJ1-4; D unclear. The germline CDR1 and CDR2 sequences are SGHNT and YYREEE (reference sequence). The V gene lost 0 bases and the J gene lost 8 bases, with 17 bases spanning the gap. CDR3 length: 16 residues. The CDR3: CASSLDQRAQYEKLFF. CDR3 in DNA: TGTGCCAGCAGCTTGGACCAGAGGGCGCAATACGAAAAACTGTTTTTT.

This chain links TRBV7-9 with TRBJ1-2, with 11 bases aligning to TRBD1. The CDR3 is 15 amino acids. J lost 5 bases, V lost 4 bases, and 6 bases had no gene match. Germline V gives CDR1 SEHNR, CDR2 FQNEAQ (reference sequence). The CDR3 DNA reads TGTGCCAGCAGCTCACCGGGACAGGGGGAGTATGGCTACACCTTC. Residues: CASSSPGQGEYGYTF.

This clone was counted a single time. This chain uses TRBV5-8 with TRBJ2-1; TRBD1 matches 8 bases. CDR1 is SGHTS, CDR2 YDEGEE, per germline. This CDR3 is 15 amino acids long. V trimming: 0 bases; J trimming: 5 bases; junction bases outside the gene matches: 4. In nucleotides, the CDR3 is TGTGCCAGCAGCTTGGGGACAGGGAAAGACAATGAGCAGTTCTTC. Its protein product is CASSLGTGKDNEQFF.

This chain uses TRBV5-5 with TRBJ1-5; TRBD1 is a possible D gene (5 bases). This CDR3 has 13 residues. Per germline, CDR1 SGHKS and CDR2 YYEKEE (reference sequence). V was trimmed by 4 bases and J by 4 bases, leaving 9 bases between them. The CDR3 is CASSPGVNQPQHF. For the CDR3, the DNA is TGTGCCAGCAGCCCGGGGGTAAATCAGCCCCAGCATTTT.

With regard to this clone: The junction departs from the called germline gene at one end, perhaps through a read error. The gene calls are TRBV9 and TRBJ1-2; 10 nucleotides align to TRBD1. CDR1 is SGDLS, CDR2 YYNGEE, per germline. CDR3 length: 14 residues. CDR3 region: CASSQDRGMSGYTF. The CDR3 nucleotides read TGTGCTAGCAGCCAGGACAGGGGGATGAGTGGCTACACCTTC.

The CDR3 coding sequence is TGTGCCAGCAGCGCTAACTACAGGTTCTCGCATGGCTACACCTTC. It yields the protein CASSANYRFSHGYTF. The V call is TRBV3-1 (or the pseudogene TRBV3-2), the J call TRBJ1-2; D may be TRBD1 (5 bases). V lost 5 bases and J 6 bases, leaving 19 bases between the germline ends. Germline loops: CDR1 LGHDT, CDR2 YNNKEL (reference sequence). This CDR3 comprises 15 residues.

The rearrangement uses TRBV19 and TRBJ1-1; tentative D call: TRBD1 (5 bases). The CDR3 totals 16 residues. Germline CDR1 LNHDA, CDR2 SQIVND (reference sequence). Trimming cost V 7 bases and J 4 bases, with 22 bases left between them. CDR3 in DNA: TGTGCCAGTACCCCTCGGAGTTCCAGGGTTGGCACTGAAGCTTTCTTT. It codes for CASTPRSSRVGTEAFF.

This chain uses TRBV18 with TRBJ2-6; no firm D call. CDR3 length equals 18 residues. Germline V gene sequence: CDR1 KGHSH, CDR2 LQKENI. V shed 3 bases and J shed 0 bases, with 15 bases lying between them. The CDR3 nucleotides are TGTGCCAGCTCACCGGCCCTGCTTCTCAGCTCTGGGGCCAACGTCCTGACTTTC. It translates to CASSPALLLSSGANVLTF.

The V call is TRBV27, the J call TRBJ1-6; possibly TRBD1 for D (5 bases). This CDR3 comprises 14 residues. Trimming removed 3 bases from V and 6 bases from J, with 9 bases in between. Looked up from germline, CDR1 is MNHEY and CDR2 is SMNVEV (reference sequence). The CDR3 nucleotides are TGTGCCAGCAGTTTTTCAGGGCTTAATTCACCCCTCCACTTT. This gives the protein CASSFSGLNSPLHF.

The rearrangement joins TRBV5-8 to TRBJ2-7; 12 bases line up with TRBD1. Germline V CDR1 and CDR2: SGHTS, YDEGEE. The CDR3 has 15 residues. With V trimmed by 4 bases and J by 2 bases, 4 bases remained unmatched. This CDR3 is CASSPGTGGPYEQYF. The CDR3 region has the DNA TGTGCCAGCAGCCCCGGGACAGGGGGCCCCTACGAGCAGTACTTC.

The genes are TRBV6-2 or TRBV6-3 and TRBJ1-1; D is perhaps TRBD1 (5 bases). The V end lost 1 base, the J end lost 2 bases, and 14 bases lay between the germline ends. Germline loops: CDR1 MNHEY, CDR2 SVGEGT. This CDR3 region has 16 residues. CDR3 sequence: CASSYWVDIRNTEAFF. The CDR3 nucleotides are TGTGCCAGCAGTTACTGGGTGGACATTCGAAACACTGAAGCTTTCTTT.

This chain uses TRBV15 with TRBJ1-1, with a possible D match to TRBD1 (5 bases). V was trimmed by 0 bases and J by 3 bases, leaving 8 bases between them. This CDR3 spans 14 amino acids. CDR1 and CDR2 (germline): LNHNV, YYDKDF (reference sequence). This CDR3 reads CATSRDRQYTEAFF. The CDR3 nucleotides are TGTGCCACCAGCAGAGATCGACAGTACACTGAAGCTTTCTTT.

The rearrangement uses TRBV6-5 and TRBJ2-1, with 7 nucleotides matching TRBD1. The ends lost 2 bases at V and 6 bases at J; junction bases unmatched: 1. The CDR3 consists of 13 residues. Germline CDR1 is MNHEY and CDR2 is SVGAGI. The CDR3 DNA reads as TGTGCCAGCAGTTACGGGACAGTCAATGAGCAGTTCTTC. Amino acids: CASSYGTVNEQFF.

The CDR3 loop reads CASSFMSTVEQFF. For the CDR3, the DNA is TGTGCCAGCAGCTTTATGAGTACGGTTGAGCAGTTCTTC. This chain links TRBV11-2 with TRBJ2-1; the D is unclear. CDR1 and CDR2 (germline): SGHAT, FQNNGV. The CDR3 contains 13 residues. V lost 3 bases and J 9 bases, leaving 12 bases between the germline ends.

V usage is TRBV7-9 and J usage is TRBJ2-3; D possibly corresponds to TRBD1 (6 bases). Trimming stripped 4 bases from V and 7 bases from J, with 18 bases between. Looked up from germline, CDR1 is SEHNR and CDR2 is FQNEAQ (reference sequence). This CDR3 region has 15 residues. The CDR3 DNA is TGTGCCAGCAGCTCCGGGGACACGATTAGCAATACGCAGTATTTT. Its translation: CASSSGDTISNTQYF.

The chain has TRBV5-1 and TRBJ1-1; D unresolved. The CDR3 is made up of 17 amino acids. Germline V CDR1 and CDR2: SGHRS, YFSETQ. The V and J ends lost 0 bases and 1 base respectively, with 16 bases between them. CDR3: CASSLAPQIYGNTEAFF. The CDR3 DNA follows: TGCGCCAGCAGCTTGGCCCCCCAAATATACGGGAACACTGAAGCTTTCTTT.

This rearrangement joins TRBV7-3 to TRBJ2-6, with D possibly TRBD1 on 6 matching bases. CDR1 is SGHTA and CDR2 is FQGTGA in the germline V gene. Trimming shortened V by 5 bases and J by 0 bases, and 11 bases separated the two germline ends. CDR3 length equals 16 residues. The CDR3 spells CASSPTGTSGANVLTF. The CDR3 DNA is TGTGCCAGCAGCCCGACAGGCACCTCTGGGGCCAACGTCCTGACTTTC.

Notes on this clone: At the DNA level, this CDR3 is encoded by other sequences in the same sample as well. The chain recombines TRBV19 with TRBJ2-7; D is possibly TRBD2 (5 bases). The V end was cut by 1 base, the J end by 3 bases, with 7 bases between. The CDR3 runs to 13 residues. CDR1 and CDR2 from the germline V gene are LNHDA and SQIVND (reference sequence). The CDR3 sequence: CASSIVAGYEQYF. As DNA, the CDR3 is TGTGCCAGTAGTATAGTCGCGGGCTACGAGCAGTACTTC.

The chain recombines TRBV19 with TRBJ2-3, with 8 positions matching TRBD2. Trimming at V came to 7 bases and at J to 0 bases, leaving 6 bases not matched to a gene. This CDR3 is built from 15 residues. Germline CDR1 and CDR2: LNHDA and SQIVND (reference sequence). CDR3 residues: CASTTRGVSTDTQYF. Written as DNA, the CDR3 is TGTGCCAGTACCACGCGGGGGGTTAGCACAGATACGCAGTATTTT.

This chain joins TRBV3-1 (or the pseudogene TRBV3-2) and TRBJ2-7; D is ambiguous. CDR1 is LGHDT, CDR2 YNNKEL, per germline (reference sequence). This CDR3 is built from 13 residues. Trimming took 3 bases from V and 4 from J, leaving 10 bases between them. The CDR3 nucleotides are TGTGCCAGCAGCCAGGTCTACCGGTACGAGCAGTACTTC. Protein sequence: CASSQVYRYEQYF.

This clone occurred a few times. V gene TRBV18 combines with J gene TRBJ1-2; no clear D. Germline loops: CDR1 KGHSH, CDR2 LQKENI. The germline V and J ends were trimmed by 3 bases and 6 bases, with 11 bases remaining between them. The CDR3 has 13 residues. The CDR3 DNA reads TGTGCCAGCTCACCGTTCACAGCCAATGGCTACACCTTC. Translation: CASSPFTANGYTF.

The chain couples TRBV25-1 to TRBJ1-5, with 11 bases matching TRBD1. The CDR3 is made up of 14 amino acids. V shed 8 bases, J shed 5 bases, and the junction held 5 bases outside the gene matches. In germline, CDR1 is MGHDK, CDR2 SYGVNS. CDR3 sequence (DNA): TGTGCCAGCCAGGACAGGGGGCGATATCAGCCCCAGCATTTT. It codes for CASQDRGRYQPQHF.

The chain uses TRBV5-4 and TRBJ2-7; D might be TRBD2 (6 bases). CDR3 length: 15 amino acids. CDR1 and CDR2 from the germline V gene are SGHNT and YYREEE (reference sequence). V lost 0 bases to trimming and J lost 4 bases, with 14 bases between them. The CDR3 coding sequence is TGTGCCAGCAGCTTGGATCCCGGGGGTTCGTACGAGCAGTACTTC. Its protein product is CASSLDPGGSYEQYF.

V usage is TRBV14 and J usage is TRBJ2-5; the D gene is possibly TRBD1 (5 bases). V lost 4 bases to trimming and J lost 1 base, with 10 bases between them. CDR3 size: 14 residues. Germline CDR1 and CDR2: SGHDN and FVKESK. CDR3 in amino acids: CASSRQGSQETQYF. In nucleotides, the CDR3 is TGTGCCAGCAGCCGGCAGGGAAGCCAAGAGACCCAGTACTTC. The whole variable domain, remainder taken from reference TRBV14 and TRBJ2-5, is EAGVTQFPSHSVIEKGQTVTLRCDPISGHDNLYWYRRVMGKEIKFLLHFVKESKQDESGMPNNRFLAERTGGTYSTLKVQPAELEDSGVYFCASSRQGSQETQYFGPGTRLLVL.